This T cell receptor (beta chain) was profiled in a study of cytomegalovirus exposure and HLA in healthy donors. The protocol was immunoSEQ multiplex PCR, while the TCRdb copy is restricted to in-frame clones and leaves out a portion. The sample lists about 160,000 clones, 95% to 96% occurring once. Germline V gives CDR1 SNHLY, CDR2 FYNNEI. This CDR3 spans 15 amino acids. V lost 8 bases, J lost 5 bases, and 14 bases stayed unmatched. The chain joins TRBV2 to TRBJ1-2, with 7 bases matching TRBD1. The source of this sequence is a young woman in good health and CMV-seronegative. The sequenced sample was PBMCs. This chain's CDR3 is CASGSALDRAYGYTF. Here the CDR3 DNA reads TGTGCCAGCGGCAGCGCCCTAGACAGGGCATATGGCTACACCTTC. The variable domain in full, with the rest retrieved from reference TRBV2 and TRBJ1-2, is EPEVTQTPSHQVTQMGQEVILRCVPISNHLYFYWYRQILGQKVEFLVSFYNNEISEKSEIFDDQFSVERPDGSNFTLKIRSTKLEDSAMYFCASGSALDRAYGYTFGSGTRLTVV.